These 11 T cell receptor beta chains share one sample of origin, sequenced in a study of Ad26.COV2.S vaccination and SARS-CoV-2 variants. The method was immunoSEQ multiplex PCR; TCRdb's version includes in-frame clones alone and lacks a portion of them. The sample has about 280,000 clones; over 75% are singletons. This sample's treatment: some 20 received Ad26.COV2.S at low or high dose, single or two shots; 5 received placebo; per-sample allocation not given. Specimen acquisition occurred on day 63 following the initial vaccine or placebo injection. The sample in question was peripheral blood, obtained in a trial of Ad26.COV2.S vaccine versus placebo. The receptors were sampled from a person aged 18-60 years who received the Ad26.COV2.S COVID-19 vaccine or a placebo.

V is TRBV7-2 and J is TRBJ2-7; D assignment may be TRBD1 or TRBD2 (5 bases each). The germline gives CDR1 SGHTA, CDR2 FQGNSA. The CDR3 is 15 amino acids. V was clipped by 5 bases and J by 3 bases, with 17 bases between them. CDR3 region: CASSPFGTGDYEQYF. DNA for the CDR3: TGTGCCAGCAGCCCTTTCGGGACCGGGGACTACGAGCAGTACTTC.

The CDR3 nucleotides are TGCGCCAGCAGCTGGGACCCTTCCAGTGGCTACACCTTC. It specifies CASSWDPSSGYTF. The chain couples TRBV5-1 to TRBJ1-2; D may be TRBD1 (5 bases). V was shortened by 3 bases and J by 7 bases, with 13 bases between the two germline ends. The V gene's germline CDR1 is SGHRS and CDR2 YFSETQ. The CDR3 sequence is 13 residues long.

The chain employs TRBV4-3 and TRBJ1-2; D is perhaps TRBD1 (5 bases). CDR1 and CDR2 (germline): LGHNA, YSLEER. V was shortened by 0 bases and J by 0 bases, with 11 bases between the two germline ends. The CDR3 contains 16 residues. The CDR3 nucleotides are TGCGCCAGCAGCCAAGACCAGGGAACAGCTAACTATGGCTACACCTTC. Its translation is CASSQDQGTANYGYTF.

This clone was counted between two and nine times. The CDR3 loop reads CASSLRGSPYGYTF. Here the CDR3 DNA reads TGTGCCAGCAGCTTGAGGGGCTCCCCCTATGGCTACACCTTC. This rearrangement joins TRBV5-4 to TRBJ1-2; a possible D gene is TRBD1 (5 bases). The germline V gene has CDR1 SGHNT and CDR2 YYREEE (reference sequence). V lost 1 base and J lost 4, with 11 bases in between. The CDR3 is 14 residues long.

This chain joins TRBV20-1 and TRBJ2-5; 11 nucleotides line up with TRBD2. This CDR3 is 14 amino acids long. From germline, CDR1 is DFQATT and CDR2 SNEGSKA (reference sequence). V trimming: 3 bases; J trimming: 5 bases; junction bases outside the gene matches: 5. The CDR3 DNA is TGCAGTGCTAGTAGCGGGGGGGCCGTGGAGACCCAGTACTTC. Protein: CSASSGGAVETQYF.

This clone has just a few counts. The J gene is TRBJ2-1, the V gene TRBV6-2 or TRBV6-3; D is ambiguous. The CDR3 contains 12 residues. The V end was cut by 6 bases, the J end by 5 bases, with 8 bases between. Germline CDR1 reads MNHEY; CDR2 reads SVGEGT. CDR3 sequence (DNA): TGTGCCAGCAGCCCACCCCACAATGAGCAGTTCTTC. Translation gives CASSPPHNEQFF.

The chain joins TRBV3-1 (or the pseudogene TRBV3-2) to TRBJ2-7; no reliable D call. This CDR3 region has 14 residues. CDR1 and CDR2 (germline): LGHDT, YNNKEL (reference sequence). V was cut by 4 bases and J by 1 base, with 11 bases left in between. CDR3 nucleotide sequence: TGTGCCAGCAGCCCGACACTTACATCCTACGAGCAGTACTTC. Amino acid sequence: CASSPTLTSYEQYF.

The chain recombines TRBV27 with TRBJ2-7; D gene ambiguous. Per germline, CDR1 MNHEY and CDR2 SMNVEV (reference sequence). The CDR3 is 13 residues long. V was shortened by 6 bases and J by 6 bases, with 15 bases between the two germline ends. DNA for the CDR3: TGTGCCAGCAGCCCCGCCTTCCTGGGCGAGCAGTACTTC. It encodes CASSPAFLGEQYF.

The chain couples TRBV13 to TRBJ2-1; tentatively, D is TRBD2 (6 bases). This CDR3 is 16 amino acids long. Germline CDR1 and CDR2: PRHDT and FYEKMQ (reference sequence). The V end was cut by 5 bases, the J end by 7 bases, with 21 bases between. CDR3 loop: CASSPAGGGGRNEQFF. CDR3 DNA sequence: TGTGCCAGCAGCCCGGCCGGGGGTGGAGGTCGGAATGAGCAGTTCTTC.

The rearrangement joins TRBV10-3 to TRBJ2-7; 10 bases match TRBD2. Looked up from germline, CDR1 is ENHRY and CDR2 is SYGVKD. This CDR3 spans 15 amino acids. J lost 4 bases, V lost 3 bases, and 6 bases had no gene match. As DNA, the CDR3 is TGTGCCATCAGTGATAAAGCGGGAGGGATTTACGAGCAGTACTTC. Translating it yields CAISDKAGGIYEQYF.

The chain couples TRBV2 to TRBJ2-7, with 15 positions matching TRBD2. V lost 6 bases, J lost 6 bases, and 3 bases stayed unmatched. CDR1 and CDR2 (germline): SNHLY, FYNNEI. CDR3 size: 14 residues. The CDR3 nucleotides are TGTGCCAGCAGAGGGACTAGCGGGAGGTCCGAGCAGTACTTC. Residues: CASRGTSGRSEQYF.